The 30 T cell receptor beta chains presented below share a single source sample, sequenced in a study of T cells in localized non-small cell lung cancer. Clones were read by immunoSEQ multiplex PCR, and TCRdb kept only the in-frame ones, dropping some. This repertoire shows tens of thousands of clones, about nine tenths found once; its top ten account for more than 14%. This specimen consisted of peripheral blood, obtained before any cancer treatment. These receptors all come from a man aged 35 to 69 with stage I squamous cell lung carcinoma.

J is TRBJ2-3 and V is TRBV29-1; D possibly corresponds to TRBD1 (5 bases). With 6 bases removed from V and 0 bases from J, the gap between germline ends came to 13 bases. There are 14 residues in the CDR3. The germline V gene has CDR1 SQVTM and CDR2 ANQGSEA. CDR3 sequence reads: CSVSRGTSTDTQYF. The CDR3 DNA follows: TGCAGCGTCAGTAGGGGAACTAGCACAGATACGCAGTATTTT.

CDR3 bases: TGTGCCAGCAGTGTAATAGCTGAAGAGACCCAGTACTTC. Encoded protein: CASSVIAEETQYF. This chain joins TRBV6-4 and TRBJ2-5; D remains ambiguous. CDR3 length: 13 amino acids. The germline gives CDR1 MRHNA, CDR2 SNTAGT. The V end was cut by 4 bases, the J end by 3 bases, with 9 bases between.

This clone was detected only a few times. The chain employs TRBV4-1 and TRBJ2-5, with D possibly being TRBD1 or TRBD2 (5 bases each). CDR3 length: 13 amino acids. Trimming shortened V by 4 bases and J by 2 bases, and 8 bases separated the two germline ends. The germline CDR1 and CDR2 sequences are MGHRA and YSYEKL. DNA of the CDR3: TGCGCCAGCAGCCGGGGACCACAAGAGACCCAGTACTTC. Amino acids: CASSRGPQETQYF.

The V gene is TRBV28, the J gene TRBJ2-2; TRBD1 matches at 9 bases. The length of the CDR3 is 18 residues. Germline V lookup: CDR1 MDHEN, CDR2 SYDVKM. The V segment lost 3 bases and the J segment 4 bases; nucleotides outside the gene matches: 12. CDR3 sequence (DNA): TGTGCCAGCAGTTTCTTGGTTTTCGGGACAGGGCGCACCGGGGAGCTGTTTTTT. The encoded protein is CASSFLVFGTGRTGELFF.

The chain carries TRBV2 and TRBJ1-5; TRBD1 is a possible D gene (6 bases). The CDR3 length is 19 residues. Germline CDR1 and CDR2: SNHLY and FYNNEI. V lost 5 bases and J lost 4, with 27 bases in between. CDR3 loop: CASSYYLAGMTGLNQPQHF. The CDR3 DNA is TGTGCCAGCAGTTACTATTTGGCAGGTATGACAGGCTTAAATCAGCCCCAGCATTTT.

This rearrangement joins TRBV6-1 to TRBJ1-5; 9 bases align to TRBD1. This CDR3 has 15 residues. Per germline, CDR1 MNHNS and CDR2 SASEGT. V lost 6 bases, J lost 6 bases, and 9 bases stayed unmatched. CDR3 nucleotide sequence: TGTGCCAGCAGCATCACAGGGGGCGGGGTTCAGCCCCAGCATTTT. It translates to CASSITGGGVQPQHF.

DNA of the CDR3: TGTGCCAGCAGGCGTACAGGGAAGGCAGATACGCAGTATTTT. As protein: CASRRTGKADTQYF. The rearrangement uses TRBV7-2 and TRBJ2-3; D possibly corresponds to TRBD1 (6 bases). Trimming shortened V by 6 bases and J by 4 bases, and 14 bases separated the two germline ends. CDR1 is SGHTA, CDR2 FQGNSA, per germline. The CDR3 is made up of 14 amino acids. Variable domain in full (rest from reference TRBV7-2 and TRBJ2-3): GAGVSQSPSNKVTEKGKDVELRCDPISGHTALYWYRQSLGQGLEFLIYFQGNSAPDKSGLPSDRFSAERTGGSVSTLTIQRTQQEDSAVYLCASRRTGKADTQYFGPGTRLTVL.

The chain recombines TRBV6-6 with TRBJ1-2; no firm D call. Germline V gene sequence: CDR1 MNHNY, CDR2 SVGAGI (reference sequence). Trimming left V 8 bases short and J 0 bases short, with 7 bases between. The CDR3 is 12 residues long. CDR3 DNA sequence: TGTGCCAGCTCGTTAGCTAACTATGGCTACACCTTC. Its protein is CASSLANYGYTF.

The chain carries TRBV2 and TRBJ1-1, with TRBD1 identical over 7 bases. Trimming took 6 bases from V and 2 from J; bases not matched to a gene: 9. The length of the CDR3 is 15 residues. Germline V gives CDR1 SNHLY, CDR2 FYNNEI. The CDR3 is CASRGDSLTNTEAFF. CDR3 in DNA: TGTGCCAGCAGAGGGGACAGCCTAACTAACACTGAAGCTTTCTTT.

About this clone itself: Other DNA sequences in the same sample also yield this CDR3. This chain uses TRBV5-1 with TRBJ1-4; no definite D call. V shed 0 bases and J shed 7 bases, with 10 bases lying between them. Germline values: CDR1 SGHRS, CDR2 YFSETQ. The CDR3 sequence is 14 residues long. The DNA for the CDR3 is TGCGCCAGCAGCTTGGGGGGATTAGGTGAAAAACTGTTTTTT. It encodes CASSLGGLGEKLFF.

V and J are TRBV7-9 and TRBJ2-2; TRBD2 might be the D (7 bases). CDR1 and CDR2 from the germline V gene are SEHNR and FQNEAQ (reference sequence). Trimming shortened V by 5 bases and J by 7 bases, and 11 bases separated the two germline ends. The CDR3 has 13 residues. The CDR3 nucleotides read TGTGCCAGCAGCCACAGGGAGGGCGGGGAGCTGTTTTTT. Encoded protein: CASSHREGGELFF. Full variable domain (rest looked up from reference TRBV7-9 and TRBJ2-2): DTGVSQNPRHKITKRGQNVTFRCDPISEHNRLYWYRQTLGQGPEFLTYFQNEAQLEKSRLLSDRFSAERPKGSFSTLEIQRTEQGDSAMYLCASSHREGGELFFGEGSRLTVL.

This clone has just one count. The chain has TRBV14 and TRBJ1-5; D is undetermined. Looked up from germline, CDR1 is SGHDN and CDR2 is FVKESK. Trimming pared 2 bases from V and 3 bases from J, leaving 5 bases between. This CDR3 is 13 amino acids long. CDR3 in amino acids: CASSQYPNQPQHF. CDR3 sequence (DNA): TGTGCCAGCAGCCAATATCCCAATCAGCCCCAGCATTTT.

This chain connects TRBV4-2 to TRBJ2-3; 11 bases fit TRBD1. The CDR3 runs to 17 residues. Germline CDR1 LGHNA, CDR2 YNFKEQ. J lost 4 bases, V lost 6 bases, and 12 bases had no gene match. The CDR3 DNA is TGTGCCAGCAGAGATCCCAAGGGACAGGGGGGCCCAGATACGCAGTATTTT. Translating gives CASRDPKGQGGPDTQYF.

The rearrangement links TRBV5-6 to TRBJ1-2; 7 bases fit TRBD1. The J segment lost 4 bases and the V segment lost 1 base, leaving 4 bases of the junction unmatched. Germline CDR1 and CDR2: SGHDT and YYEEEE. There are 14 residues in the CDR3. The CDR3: CASSLYRGSYGYTF. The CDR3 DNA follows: TGTGCCAGCAGCTTGTACAGGGGAAGCTATGGCTACACCTTC.

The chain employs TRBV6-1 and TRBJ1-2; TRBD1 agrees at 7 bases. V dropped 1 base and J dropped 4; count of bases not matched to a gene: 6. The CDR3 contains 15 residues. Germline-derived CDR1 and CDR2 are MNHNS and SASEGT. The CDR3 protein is CASSEERTGPYGYTF. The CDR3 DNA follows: TGTGCCAGCAGTGAAGAGAGGACAGGACCCTATGGCTACACCTTC.

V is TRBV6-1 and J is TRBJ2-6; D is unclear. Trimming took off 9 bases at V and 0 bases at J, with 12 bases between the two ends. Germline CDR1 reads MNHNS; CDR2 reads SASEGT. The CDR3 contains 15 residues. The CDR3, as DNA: TGTGCCAGTGGATTACAAGGCTCTGGGGCCAACGTCCTGACTTTC. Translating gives CASGLQGSGANVLTF.

The CDR3 DNA reads as TGTGCCAGTACCCCTCTCCCCGCTAACTATGGCTACACCTTC. Protein: CASTPLPANYGYTF. The rearrangement uses TRBV19 and TRBJ1-2, with unresolved D. Deletions cut 7 bases from V and 0 bases from J, with 12 bases between. The germline CDR1 and CDR2 sequences are LNHDA and SQIVND (reference sequence). This CDR3 spans 14 amino acids.

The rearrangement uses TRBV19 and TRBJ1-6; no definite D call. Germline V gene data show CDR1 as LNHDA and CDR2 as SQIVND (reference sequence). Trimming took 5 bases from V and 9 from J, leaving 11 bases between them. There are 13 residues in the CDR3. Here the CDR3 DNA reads TGTGCCAGTAGTCTTCTCGAGGTTTCACCCCTCCACTTT. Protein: CASSLLEVSPLHF.

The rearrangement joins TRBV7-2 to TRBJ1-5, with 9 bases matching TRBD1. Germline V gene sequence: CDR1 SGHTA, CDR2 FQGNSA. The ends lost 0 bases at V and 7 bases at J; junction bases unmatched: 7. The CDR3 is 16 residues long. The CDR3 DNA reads TGTGCCAGCAGCTTAGCGCTGTTGACAGGGGGACAGCCCCAGCATTTT. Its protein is CASSLALLTGGQPQHF.

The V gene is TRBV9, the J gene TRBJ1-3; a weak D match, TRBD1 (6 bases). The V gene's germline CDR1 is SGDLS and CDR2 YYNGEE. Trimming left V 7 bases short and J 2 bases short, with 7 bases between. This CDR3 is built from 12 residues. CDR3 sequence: CASGGPGNTIYF. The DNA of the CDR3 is TGTGCCAGCGGGGGGCCTGGAAACACCATATATTTT.

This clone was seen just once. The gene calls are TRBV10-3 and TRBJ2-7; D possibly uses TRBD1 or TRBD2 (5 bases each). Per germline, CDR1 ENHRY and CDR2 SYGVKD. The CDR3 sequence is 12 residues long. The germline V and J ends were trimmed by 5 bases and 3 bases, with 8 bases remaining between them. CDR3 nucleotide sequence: TGTGCCATCAGTAGGGACGGCTACGAGCAGTACTTC. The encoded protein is CAISRDGYEQYF.

CDR3: CASSKEKSTDTQYF. For the CDR3, the DNA is TGTGCCAGCAGTAAGGAGAAGAGCACAGATACGCAGTATTTT. V and J are TRBV6-4 and TRBJ2-3; D gene uncertain. Between the trimmed V and J ends, which lost 5 bases and 0 bases, there was a span of 9 bases. CDR1 is MRHNA, CDR2 SNTAGT, per germline. The CDR3 sequence is 14 residues long.

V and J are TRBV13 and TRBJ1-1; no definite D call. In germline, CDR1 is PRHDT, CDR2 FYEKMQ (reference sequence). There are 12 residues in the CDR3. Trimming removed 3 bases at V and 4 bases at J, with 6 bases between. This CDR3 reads CASSFARTEAFF. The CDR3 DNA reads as TGTGCCAGCAGCTTCGCGCGCACTGAAGCTTTCTTT.

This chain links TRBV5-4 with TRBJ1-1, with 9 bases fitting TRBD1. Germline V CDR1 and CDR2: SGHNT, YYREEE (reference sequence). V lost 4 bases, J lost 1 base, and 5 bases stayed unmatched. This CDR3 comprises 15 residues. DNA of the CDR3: TGTGCCAGCAGCCTCGGGACAGGGACGAACACTGAAGCTTTCTTT. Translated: CASSLGTGTNTEAFF. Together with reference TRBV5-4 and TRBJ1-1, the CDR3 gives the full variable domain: ETGVTQSPTHLIKTRGQQVTLRCSSQSGHNTVSWYQQALGQGPQFIFQYYREEENGRGNFPPRFSGLQFPNYSSELNVNALELDDSALYLCASSLGTGTNTEAFFGQGTRLTVV.

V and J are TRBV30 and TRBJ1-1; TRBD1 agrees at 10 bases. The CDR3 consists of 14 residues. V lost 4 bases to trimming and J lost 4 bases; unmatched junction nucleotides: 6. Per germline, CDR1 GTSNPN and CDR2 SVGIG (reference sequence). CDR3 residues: CAWTMDRGVTEAFF. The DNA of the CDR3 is TGTGCCTGGACTATGGACAGGGGGGTCACTGAAGCTTTCTTT.

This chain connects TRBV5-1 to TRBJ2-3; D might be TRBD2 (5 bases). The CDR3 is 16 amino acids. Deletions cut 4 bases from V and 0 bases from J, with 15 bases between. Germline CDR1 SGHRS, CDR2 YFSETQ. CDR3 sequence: CASSHTGSISTDTQYF. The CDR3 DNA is TGCGCCAGCAGCCACACGGGGTCCATCAGCACAGATACGCAGTATTTT.

CDR3 protein: CATSRDKSGQGIPLHF. In DNA form, the CDR3 reads TGTGCCACCAGCAGAGATAAATCGGGACAGGGGATACCCCTCCACTTT. The rearrangement uses TRBV15 and TRBJ1-6; 10 bases fit TRBD1. V was clipped by 0 bases and J by 12 bases; unmatched bases: 8. CDR1 is LNHNV and CDR2 is YYDKDF in the germline V gene (reference sequence). CDR3 length: 16 residues. Full variable domain (rest looked up from reference TRBV15 and TRBJ1-6): DAMVIQNPRYQVTQFGKPVTLSCSQTLNHNVMYWYQQKSSQAPKLLFHYYDKDFNNEADTPDNFQSRRPNTSFCFLDIRSPGLGDTAMYLCATSRDKSGQGIPLHFGNGTRLTVT.

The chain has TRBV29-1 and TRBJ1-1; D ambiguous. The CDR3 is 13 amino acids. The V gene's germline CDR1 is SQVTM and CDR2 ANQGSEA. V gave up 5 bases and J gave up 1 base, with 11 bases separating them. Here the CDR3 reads CSVLDLRNTEAFF. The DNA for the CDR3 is TGCAGCGTTCTTGACCTCAGGAACACTGAAGCTTTCTTT.

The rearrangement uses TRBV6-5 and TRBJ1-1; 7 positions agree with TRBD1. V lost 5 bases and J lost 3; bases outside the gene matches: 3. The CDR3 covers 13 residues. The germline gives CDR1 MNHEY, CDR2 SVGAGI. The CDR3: CASSGTAYTEAFF. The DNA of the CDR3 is TGTGCCAGCAGTGGGACAGCCTACACTGAAGCTTTCTTT.

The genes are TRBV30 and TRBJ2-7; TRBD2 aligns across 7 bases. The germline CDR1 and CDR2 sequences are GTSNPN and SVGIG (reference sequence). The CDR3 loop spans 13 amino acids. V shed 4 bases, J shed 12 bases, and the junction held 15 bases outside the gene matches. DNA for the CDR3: TGTGCCTGGAACAGCGGGGCCCAGGAACGAGGGTACTTC. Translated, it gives CAWNSGAQERGYF.